This is a list of T cell receptor beta chains from one sample in a study of T cell repertoires in cytomegalovirus infection. A single record per CDR3 protein comes from TCRdb applying MiXCR to the reads. The table has some 240,000 distinct CDR3 sequences, more than 15% seen once; the top ten hold around half. Sequenced: CD8+ T cells from PBMCs. The receptors shown here come from a human donor in good health (CMV status not recorded). Some clones in this sample may be carry-over from other donors' samples. The CDR3 runs from the conserved cysteine through the conserved F or W. Fields, in order: clone size, J gene, V gene, D gene, CDR3 protein, CDR3 DNA. A D gene is named only where the DNA matches it firmly. A row's size may be missing; if present it is once, few, many or a size class.

few,TRBJ2-7,TRBV6-2/TRBV6-3,.,CASSTSAGGSYEQYF,.
few,TRBJ2-1,TRBV27,.,CASSQDSPAYNEQFF,TGTGCCAGCAGCCAGGACAGTCCCGCCTACAATGAGCAGTTCTTC
once,TRBJ2-7,TRBV28,TRBD2,CASSSGTSQPLEQYF,TGTGCCAGCAGCTCGGGGACTAGCCAGCCTCTCGAGCAGTACTTC
.,TRBJ2-1,TRBV3-1,.,CASSQEALRPYNEQFF,TGTGCCAGCAGCCAGGAAGCCTTGAGGCCCTACAATGAGCAGTTCTTC
few,TRBJ1-2,TRBV29-1,.,CSVVLNDYGYTF,TGCAGCGTCGTCCTGAATGATTATGGCTACACCTTC
many,TRBJ2-2,TRBV7-6,.,CASSPPTDGELFF,TGTGCCAGCAGCCCCCCAACGGACGGGGAGCTGTTTTTT
many,TRBJ2-1,TRBV28,.,CASGGLGDYNEQFF,TGTGCCAGCGGAGGGTTGGGAGACTACAATGAGCAGTTCTTC
.,TRBJ1-5,TRBV6-6,TRBD1,CASRHPGQGAWQPQHF,TGTGCCAGCAGACACCCGGGACAGGGGGCCTGGCAGCCCCAGCATTTT
few,TRBJ1-1,TRBV27,TRBD1,CASSLTGDRTEAFF,TGTGCCAGCAGTTTAACAGGGGATCGCACTGAAGCTTTCTTT
many,TRBJ2-7,TRBV28,TRBD2,CASRISGGPTYEQYF,TGTGCCAGTCGGATTAGCGGGGGGCCGACCTACGAGCAGTACTTC
few,TRBJ2-2,TRBV13,.,CASSLGLLGTSNTGELFF,TGTGCCAGCAGCTTAGGTCTTCTTGGAACTAGCAACACCGGGGAGCTGTTTTTT
few,TRBJ2-3,TRBV4-2,.,CASSQNDPPDTQYF,TGTGCCAGCAGCCAGAACGACCCTCCAGATACGCAGTATTTT
.,TRBJ2-7,TRBV6-6,.,CASSYLDGYEQYF,TGTGCCAGCAGTTACTTGGACGGCTACGAGCAGTACTTC
.,TRBJ2-5,TRBV29-1,.,CSVLGGYGETQYF,TGCAGCGTTTTAGGGGGTTACGGTGAGACCCAGTACTTC
.,TRBJ1-6,TRBV5-1,.,CASSFDSNSGQALHF,TGCGCCAGCAGCTTCGACAGCAACTCGGGCCAGGCCCTCCACTTT
.,TRBJ2-1,TRBV4-1,TRBD1,CASSQVRGQGAGEQFF,TGTGCCAGCAGCCAAGTCCGGGGGCAGGGGGCAGGTGAGCAGTTCTTC
few,TRBJ1-1,TRBV4-1,.,CASSQAPGMNTEAFF,TGCGCCAGCAGCCAAGCCCCAGGCATGAACACTGAAGCTTTCTTT
.,TRBJ2-1,TRBV7-2,.,CASSYTGMGPLNEQFF,TGTGCCAGCAGCTACACAGGGATGGGTCCCCTAAATGAGCAGTTCTTC
.,TRBJ2-5,TRBV11-2,TRBD2,CASSPPSGGRGETQYF,TGTGCCAGCAGCCCCCCTAGCGGGGGAAGAGGAGAGACCCAGTACTTC
.,TRBJ2-3,TRBV28,TRBD1,CASSAPRQGRTDTQYF,TGTGCCAGCAGTGCTCCCCGACAGGGGAGGACAGATACGCAGTATTTT
many,TRBJ2-1,TRBV5-6,.,CASSLGQVYNEQFF,TGTGCCAGCAGCTTGGGACAGGTCTACAATGAGCAGTTCTTC
few,TRBJ2-5,TRBV7-9,.,CASSPTQKQETQYF,TGTGCCAGCAGCCCTACACAGAAACAAGAGACCCAGTACTTC
few,TRBJ2-3,TRBV5-1,.,CASTLRQGRPDTQYF,TGCGCCAGCACCCTGCGGCAGGGGCGCCCAGATACGCAGTATTTT
.,TRBJ2-1,TRBV6-4,TRBD2,CASSDMGGYNEQFF,TGTGCCAGCAGTGATATGGGGGGGTACAATGAGCAGTTCTTC
many,TRBJ1-1,TRBV11-1,.,CASSPRQRLNTEAFF,TGTGCCAGCAGCCCCCGACAGAGATTGAACACTGAAGCTTTCTTT
many,TRBJ2-5,TRBV7-2,.,CASSQILVQAETQYF,TGTGCCAGCAGCCAGATATTAGTACAGGCAGAGACCCAGTACTTC
many,TRBJ1-2,TRBV4-1,.,CASSQDAAVLYGYTF,TGCGCCAGCAGCCAAGATGCGGCAGTTCTTTATGGCTACACCTTC
.,TRBJ1-2,TRBV6-5,.,CASSYSIGDRSGYTF,TGTGCCAGCAGTTACTCCATAGGGGATAGGAGCGGCTACACCTTC
many,TRBJ2-7,TRBV7-6,TRBD1,CASSQGTGGKDEQYF,TGTGCCAGCAGCCAAGGGACAGGGGGCAAGGACGAGCAGTACTTC
few,TRBJ2-5,TRBV29-1,.,CSVEAGAEETQYF,TGCAGCGTTGAGGCGGGGGCTGAGGAGACCCAGTACTTC
many,TRBJ1-5,TRBV5-6,TRBD1,CASSPGGGGNQPQHF,TGTGCCAGCAGCCCAGGGGGCGGGGGCAATCAGCCCCAGCATTTT
few,TRBJ2-7,TRBV6-1,TRBD1,CASSADRVYYEQYF,TGTGCCAGCAGTGCCGACAGGGTCTACTACGAGCAGTACTTC
.,TRBJ2-5,TRBV2,.,CASRVGDYSQETQYF,TGTGCCAGCAGGGTAGGGGATTACTCCCAAGAGACCCAGTACTTC
many,TRBJ2-5,TRBV7-9,TRBD2,CASSFVTSGGPRGSQETQYF,TGTGCCAGCAGCTTTGTAACTAGCGGGGGGCCTCGGGGTAGTCAAGAGACCCAGTACTTC
.,TRBJ1-3,TRBV4-1,TRBD1,CASSLSQGAGNTIYF,TGCGCCAGCAGCCTCTCACAGGGGGCTGGAAACACCATATATTTT
few,TRBJ1-1,TRBV6-1,.,CASRDAGADTEAFF,TGTGCCAGCAGAGATGCGGGGGCTGACACTGAAGCTTTCTTT
many,TRBJ1-2,TRBV27,.,CASSLHPVGYGYTF,TGTGCCAGCAGTTTACACCCCGTGGGGTATGGCTACACCTTC
.,TRBJ1-2,TRBV7-3,TRBD1,CASSPRDSLYGYTF,TGTGCCAGCAGCCCACGGGACAGCCTCTATGGCTACACCTTC
many,TRBJ1-5,TRBV28,.,CASSPATYSNQPQHF,TGTGCCAGCAGTCCAGCTACTTATAGCAATCAGCCCCAGCATTTT
.,TRBJ2-2,TRBV6-2/TRBV6-3,.,CASTKFIAGELFF,TGTGCCAGCACTAAATTCATCGCCGGGGAGCTGTTTTTT
many,TRBJ1-6,TRBV7-2,.,CASSLGIYNSPLHF,TGTGCCAGCAGCTTAGGGATCTATAATTCACCCCTCCACTTT
.,TRBJ2-3,TRBV5-4,.,CASSSQGIRWTDTQYF,TGTGCCAGCAGCTCACAGGGAATTCGTTGGACAGATACGCAGTATTTT
many,TRBJ1-1,TRBV12-3/TRBV12-4,TRBD1,CASSSDDRGLTEAFF,TGTGCCAGCAGTTCTGACGACAGGGGGTTAACTGAAGCTTTCTTT
.,TRBJ2-2,TRBV4-1,.,CASSQGAGLTGELFF,TGTGCCAGCAGCCAAGGGGCAGGGCTGACCGGGGAGCTGTTTTTT
.,TRBJ2-1,TRBV4-3,.,CASSEGVPSYNEQFF,TGCGCCAGCAGTGAGGGGGTTCCCTCCTACAATGAGCAGTTCTTC
few,TRBJ2-3,TRBV19,.,CASSIGRQTSTDTQYF,TGTGCCAGTAGTATAGGACGGCAGACGAGCACAGATACGCAGTATTTT
few,TRBJ2-1,TRBV4-3,.,CASSQDVVEGYNEQFF,TGCGCCAGCAGCCAAGACGTGGTGGAGGGGTACAATGAGCAGTTCTTC
many,TRBJ2-1,TRBV6-2/TRBV6-3,.,CASTLGPEAWALNEQFF,TGTGCCAGCACCCTAGGACCCGAAGCTTGGGCCCTTAATGAGCAGTTCTTC
few,TRBJ1-6,TRBV12-3/TRBV12-4,.,CASSYGWGNTNPLHF,TGTGCCAGCAGCTATGGGTGGGGTAATACGAATCCCCTCCACTTT
many,TRBJ2-1,TRBV7-2,.,CASSLGAARSYNEQFF,TGTGCCAGCAGCTTAGGGGCAGCCCGCTCCTACAATGAGCAGTTCTTC
once,TRBJ1-4,TRBV7-1,.,CASTKTGTNDKLFF,TGTGCCAGCACCAAGACAGGAACTAATGATAAACTGTTTTTT
.,TRBJ2-2,TRBV29-1,.,CSVEAGFSTGELFF,TGCAGCGTTGAAGCCGGGTTTAGCACCGGGGAGCTGTTTTTT
many,TRBJ2-2,TRBV7-6,.,CASRSVTGELFF,TGTGCCAGCAGATCAGTTACCGGGGAGCTGTTTTTT
many,TRBJ2-7,TRBV19,.,CASSSSGSYEQYF,TGTGCCAGCAGCAGCAGTGGATCCTACGAGCAGTACTTC
few,TRBJ2-7,TRBV7-9,TRBD1,CASSPRRDRGYEQYF,TGTGCCAGCAGCCCACGTCGGGACAGGGGCTACGAGCAGTACTTC
many,TRBJ1-1,TRBV11-2,.,CASKGPNTEAFF,TGTGCCAGCAAGGGCCCTAACACTGAAGCTTTCTTT